This T cell receptor (beta chain) was obtained from a study of T cell responses to AZD1222 COVID-19 vaccine. Sequencing used immunoSEQ multiplex PCR; TCRdb keeps in-frame clones, though not all of them. The sample includes 50,000 to 65,000 clones, roughly 86% of them seen just once. Trimming stripped 3 bases from V and 5 bases from J, with 14 bases between. CDR3 length: 14 amino acids. The germline V gene has CDR1 SGDLS and CDR2 YYNGEE. The clonotype comes from an adult who received the AZD1222 COVID-19 vaccine. The sample in question was peripheral blood, obtained 28 days after the second AZD1222 dose. The rearrangement joins TRBV9 to TRBJ1-2; no clear D gene. DNA of the CDR3: TGTGCCAGCAGCGCCGACTTGACCTTTTATGGCTACACCTTC. It encodes CASSADLTFYGYTF.